One and the same sample provided the 18 T cell receptor beta chains below, sequenced in a study of shared clonotypes between healthy human individuals (TCRdb year 2020). The receptor library was made with the immunoSEQ multiplex PCR assay. This immuneACCESS table, as held by TCRdb, lists in-frame sequences with V and J called but not all clones. Of the missing ones, under half trace to an unresolved V gene in checked studies; the others have no known cause. For this sample there are some 630,000 clones; more than 70% appear just once. Jointly, the top ten make up about 2% of the sample. The sequenced sample consisted of memory CD4+ T cells sorted from blood. According to the study, the label for this sample's cell subset or site signals: CD45RA-negative fraction. The receptors originated from a woman aged 30 to 39 in good health.

Worth noting for this clone: The sample holds other DNA sequences that translate to the same CDR3. This chain links TRBV27 with TRBJ1-2; D not resolved. V dropped 6 bases and J dropped 2 bases, with 16 bases sitting between them. The CDR3 has 15 amino acids. CDR1 MNHEY and CDR2 SMNVEV come from the germline V gene (reference sequence). For the CDR3, the DNA is TGTGCCAGCAGCCCTACCAAAACGGGGAACTATGGCTACACCTTC. The encoded protein is CASSPTKTGNYGYTF.

The chain is built from TRBV28 and TRBJ1-1; D not resolved. CDR1 and CDR2 (germline): MDHEN, SYDVKM. The CDR3 runs 13 residues. V was clipped by 3 bases and J by 4 bases, with 9 bases between them. The CDR3 region has the DNA TGTGCCAGCAGTTTGGGGAGGCCCACTGAAGCTTTCTTT. Translated: CASSLGRPTEAFF.

J is TRBJ1-5 and V is TRBV7-6; D uncertain. Between the trimmed V and J ends, which lost 2 bases and 6 bases, there was a span of 14 bases. CDR1 is SGHVS, CDR2 FNYEAQ, per germline. This CDR3 is 15 amino acids long. CDR3 region: CASSLSAQKGQPQHF. The DNA of the CDR3 is TGTGCCAGCAGCTTAAGCGCACAGAAAGGTCAGCCCCAGCATTTT.

The V and J genes are TRBV4-1 and TRBJ1-5; maybe TRBD1 (6 bases). CDR1 is MGHRA, CDR2 YSYEKL, per germline. The V and J ends lost 4 bases and 2 bases respectively, with 15 bases between them. CDR3 length: 16 residues. The DNA of the CDR3 is TGCGCCAGCAGCCTCCTGGGGGGGGCGGGCAATCAGCCCCAGCATTTT. The encoded protein is CASSLLGGAGNQPQHF.

The sample holds a few counts of this clone. The genes are TRBV5-4 and TRBJ2-7; 12 bases fit TRBD2. The CDR3 sequence is 17 residues long. Trimming removed 4 bases from V and 5 bases from J; junction bases left unmatched: 13. Germline V gene data show CDR1 as SGHNT and CDR2 as YYREEE (reference sequence). This CDR3 reads CASSQDLLAGGGDEQYF. CDR3 coding DNA: TGTGCCAGCAGCCAAGATCTACTAGCGGGAGGTGGGGACGAGCAGTACTTC.

Of note for this clone: Additional DNA sequences in this sample encode the identical CDR3. This chain uses TRBV25-1 with TRBJ2-5, with 7 positions matching TRBD2. The tail of the sequence fits TRBJ2-7 better, so the J call may be wrong. The CDR3 loop spans 12 amino acids. From germline, CDR1 is MGHDK and CDR2 SYGVNS. The CDR3 region has the DNA TGTGCCAGCAGTCGCGGGAGTTACGAGCAGTACTTC. It encodes CASSRGSYEQYF.

The chain recombines TRBV30 with TRBJ2-7; D is unclear. Trimming cost V 1 base and J 6 bases, with 7 bases left between them. The germline gives CDR1 GTSNPN, CDR2 SVGIG (reference sequence). This CDR3 region has 11 residues. CDR3 protein: CAWSDAGEQYF. For the CDR3, the DNA is TGTGCCTGGAGTGATGCTGGCGAGCAGTACTTC.

V gene TRBV5-1 combines with J gene TRBJ1-1, with 9 bases lining up with TRBD1. The trim removed 0 bases at V and 4 bases at J, leaving 4 bases unmatched. CDR3 length: 15 residues. Looked up from germline, CDR1 is SGHRS and CDR2 is YFSETQ. The CDR3 bases are TGCGCCAGCAGCTTGGGCTCGACAGGGGGCACTGAAGCTTTCTTT. Amino acids: CASSLGSTGGTEAFF.

In nucleotides, the CDR3 is TGTGCCAGCAACACCGGGACAGGGGGTAACACTGAAGCTTTCTTT. Its translation: CASNTGTGGNTEAFF. The chain joins TRBV2 to TRBJ1-1; 11 bases map to TRBD1. Germline values: CDR1 SNHLY, CDR2 FYNNEI. The CDR3 is 15 amino acids. Losses at the gene ends were 7 bases for V and 2 bases for J; bases not matched to a gene: 6.

The rearrangement links TRBV11-2 to TRBJ2-5; TRBD1 matches 7 bases. This CDR3 has 14 amino acids. Germline CDR1 and CDR2: SGHAT and FQNNGV. V was pared by 6 bases and J by 2 bases, with 6 bases of the junction left unmatched. The CDR3 DNA reads as TGTGCCAGCAGGCCAGGGGGTTGGCAAGAGACCCAGTACTTC. It specifies CASRPGGWQETQYF.

With regard to this clone: The sample contains more than one DNA sequence encoding this CDR3. V is TRBV5-1 and J is TRBJ1-5, with D unresolved. V lost 0 bases, J lost 4 bases, and 5 bases lay in between. This CDR3 spans 13 amino acids. Germline V gene data show CDR1 as SGHRS and CDR2 as YFSETQ. This CDR3 is CASSLGENQPQHF. Here the CDR3 DNA reads TGCGCCAGCAGCTTGGGGGAGAATCAGCCCCAGCATTTT.

The V call is TRBV28, the J call TRBJ2-3; 11 bases are shared with TRBD1. The CDR3 has 17 residues. Germline lookup yields CDR1 MDHEN and CDR2 SYDVKM. The V segment lost 7 bases and the J segment 2 bases; nucleotides outside the gene matches: 11. CDR3 region: CASNRDRGYSYTDTQYF. The DNA for the CDR3 is TGTGCCAGCAACCGGGACAGGGGGTATTCTTACACAGATACGCAGTATTTT.

This sequence joins TRBV6-5 and TRBJ2-2, with 7 bases identical to TRBD1. The CDR3 length is 15 residues. Germline V gives CDR1 MNHEY, CDR2 SVGAGI. The ends lost 6 bases at V and 7 bases at J; junction bases unmatched: 11. CDR3 sequence reads: CASRRQGDGIGELFF. CDR3 bases: TGTGCCAGCAGGCGGCAGGGGGACGGTATCGGGGAGCTGTTTTTT.

The genes are TRBV28 and TRBJ2-3; 14 bases are a match to TRBD2. Germline lookup yields CDR1 MDHEN and CDR2 SYDVKM. The V gene end was trimmed by 3 bases and the J gene end by 2 bases; junction bases not matched to a gene: 4. This CDR3 contains 17 residues. CDR3 amino acids: CASSLAGLAGVTDTQYF. For the CDR3, the DNA is TGTGCCAGCAGTTTGGCGGGACTAGCGGGAGTCACAGATACGCAGTATTTT. Using reference TRBV28 and TRBJ2-3 for the parts outside the CDR3, the full variable domain is DVKVTQSSRYLVKRTGEKVFLECVQDMDHENMFWYRQDPGLGLRLIYFSYDVKMKEKGDIPEGYSVSREKKERFSLILESASTNQTSMYLCASSLAGLAGVTDTQYFGPGTRLTVL.

This clone was counted a few times. The V call is TRBV19, the J call TRBJ2-7, with a possible D match to TRBD2 (6 bases). V lost 5 bases and J 6 bases, leaving 14 bases between the germline ends. The CDR3 loop spans 13 amino acids. CDR1 is LNHDA, CDR2 SQIVND, per germline (reference sequence). The CDR3 region is CASSFLTSTEQYF. The CDR3 nucleotides read TGTGCCAGTAGTTTCCTGACTAGTACCGAGCAGTACTTC.

The J gene is TRBJ2-2, the V gene TRBV27, with TRBD1 as a possible D gene (6 bases). V gave up 9 bases and J gave up 0 bases, with 11 bases separating them. CDR1 and CDR2 from the germline V gene are MNHEY and SMNVEV (reference sequence). The CDR3 length is 14 residues. The CDR3 region is CASTGTPNTGELFF. As DNA, the CDR3 is TGTGCCAGTACCGGGACACCGAACACCGGGGAGCTGTTTTTT.

V gene TRBV11-1 combines with J gene TRBJ2-2; 9 nucleotides agree with TRBD2. V lost 4 bases and J lost 2; bases outside the gene matches: 8. Germline V gene data show CDR1 as SGHAT and CDR2 as FQDESV (reference sequence). This CDR3 is 17 amino acids long. In DNA, the CDR3 is TGTGCCAGCAGCTCCAACGGACTAGCGCAAAACACCGGGGAGCTGTTTTTT. Its protein is CASSSNGLAQNTGELFF.

This chain connects TRBV7-9 to TRBJ2-7; D may be TRBD1 or TRBD2 (5 bases each). The CDR3 loop spans 13 amino acids. Trimming shortened V by 2 bases and J by 3 bases, and 8 bases separated the two germline ends. Germline V gene lookup returns CDR1 SEHNR and CDR2 FQNEAQ (reference sequence). The CDR3: CASSLRGDYEQYF. The CDR3 DNA follows: TGTGCCAGCAGCTTACGAGGGGACTACGAGCAGTACTTC.